A single sample is the source of the 23 T cell receptor beta chains below, sequenced in a study of T cell clones after liver transplantation. The assay was immunoSEQ multiplex PCR, and TCRdb's table has in-frame clones only and misses some. The sample has more than 100,000 clones; roughly four fifths are singletons. This specimen consisted of CD4+ T cells from blood, obtained approximately 43 months after liver transplant. The receptors here all came from a human patient who received a liver transplant. Some T cells may possibly be graft donor cells.

This sequence joins TRBV27 and TRBJ2-2; TRBD1 aligns across 10 bases. V was pared by 10 bases and J by 0 bases, with 5 bases of the junction left unmatched. The CDR3 has 15 amino acids. Germline V lookup: CDR1 MNHEY, CDR2 SMNVEV (reference sequence). The CDR3 loop reads CATRQGAANTGELFF. CDR3 nucleotides: TGTGCCACCAGACAGGGGGCGGCGAACACCGGGGAGCTGTTTTTT.

This chain links TRBV30 with TRBJ2-3; perhaps TRBD1 as D (5 bases). This CDR3 has 11 residues. Deletions cut 7 bases from V and 6 bases from J, with 11 bases between. Germline lookup yields CDR1 GTSNPN and CDR2 SVGIG (reference sequence). The chain's CDR3 is CASSQGDTQYF. Written as DNA, the CDR3 is TGTGCCTCGTCCCAGGGCGATACGCAGTATTTT.

A single count supports this clone. V gene TRBV14 combines with J gene TRBJ1-3; a weak D match, TRBD1 (5 bases). V lost 4 bases to trimming and J lost 1 base, with 11 bases between them. The CDR3 runs 15 residues. The V gene's germline CDR1 is SGHDN and CDR2 FVKESK. This CDR3 is CASSRQIPSGNTIYF. Written as DNA, the CDR3 is TGTGCCAGCAGCCGACAGATACCTTCTGGAAACACCATATATTTT.

CDR3 sequence reads: CASSIGTGENTGELFF. The DNA for the CDR3 is TGTGCCAGTAGTATAGGGACAGGGGAGAACACCGGGGAGCTGTTTTTT. The J gene is TRBJ2-2, the V gene TRBV19, with TRBD1 matching 9 bases. Per the germline V gene, CDR1 is LNHDA and CDR2 is SQIVND (reference sequence). The CDR3 extends over 16 amino acids. Trimming cost V 1 base and J 1 base; bases outside gene matches: 1. The variable domain in full, completed from reference TRBV19 and TRBJ2-2, reads DGGITQSPKYLFRKEGQNVTLSCEQNLNHDAMYWYRQDPGQGLRLIYYSQIVNDFQKGDIAEGYSVSREKKESFPLTVTSAQKNPTAFYLCASSIGTGENTGELFFGEGSRLTVL.

In this sample, this clone turned up a few times. The chain is built from TRBV19 and TRBJ2-7; a weak D match, TRBD2 (6 bases). The germline V and J ends were trimmed by 1 base and 5 bases, with 9 bases remaining between them. The CDR3 sequence is 13 residues long. Germline CDR1 and CDR2: LNHDA and SQIVND (reference sequence). CDR3 protein: CASSIAGGNEQYF. The CDR3 DNA sequence: TGTGCCAGTAGTATAGCGGGCGGGAACGAGCAGTACTTC. The full variable domain, completed using reference TRBV19 and TRBJ2-7, is DGGITQSPKYLFRKEGQNVTLSCEQNLNHDAMYWYRQDPGQGLRLIYYSQIVNDFQKGDIAEGYSVSREKKESFPLTVTSAQKNPTAFYLCASSIAGGNEQYFGPGTRLTVT.

The chain joins TRBV4-3 to TRBJ2-5; 7 bases fit TRBD2. Trimming cost V 1 base and J 4 bases; bases outside gene matches: 6. From germline, CDR1 is LGHNA and CDR2 YSLEER. CDR3 size: 15 residues. The CDR3 here is CASSQGEGRGETQYF. In DNA, the CDR3 is TGCGCCAGCAGCCAAGGGGAGGGGCGAGGAGAGACCCAGTACTTC.

The rearrangement joins TRBV12-5 to TRBJ2-1; D unresolved. Per the germline V gene, CDR1 is LGHNT and CDR2 is FRNRAP. The CDR3 is 16 amino acids. V lost 0 bases, J lost 1 base, and 10 bases lay in between. CDR3 coding DNA: TGTGCTAGTGGTTTGGTAACACTCCCATCCTACAATGAGCAGTTCTTC. This translates into CASGLVTLPSYNEQFF.

This clone was seen only a few times. The CDR3 DNA reads TGTGCCAGCATCCAGAACACTGAAGCTTTCTTT. It encodes CASIQNTEAFF. The chain carries TRBV2 and TRBJ1-1; D gene unclear. The CDR3 sequence is 11 residues long. The V end was cut by 7 bases, the J end by 1 base, with 4 bases between. From germline, CDR1 is SNHLY and CDR2 FYNNEI.

The chain employs TRBV5-1 and TRBJ2-1; no clear D gene. CDR1 is SGHRS, CDR2 YFSETQ, per germline. The germline V and J ends were trimmed by 5 bases and 0 bases, with 12 bases remaining between them. This CDR3 has 15 amino acids. CDR3 DNA: TGCGCCAGCAGGGCCTCGGGTCACTCCTACAATGAGCAGTTCTTC. It codes for CASRASGHSYNEQFF.

J is TRBJ2-3 and V is TRBV5-1; 9 nucleotides line up with TRBD1. Germline CDR1 and CDR2: SGHRS and YFSETQ. V was pared by 4 bases and J by 6 bases, with 3 bases of the junction left unmatched. The CDR3 consists of 13 residues. CDR3 sequence: CASSRTGADTQYF. The DNA for the CDR3 is TGCGCCAGCAGCCGGACAGGGGCCGATACGCAGTATTTT.

This clone has only a few counts. J is TRBJ1-1 and V is TRBV4-2; TRBD1 is a possible D gene (5 bases). The CDR3 is made up of 18 amino acids. Germline-derived CDR1 and CDR2 are LGHNA and YNFKEQ. The V and J ends lost 4 bases and 1 base respectively, with 22 bases between them. The CDR3 DNA follows: TGTGCCAGCAGCCCGAGAAGCCAGGGACTCAGTAGGAACACTGAAGCTTTCTTT. Protein sequence: CASSPRSQGLSRNTEAFF.

The rearrangement links TRBV6-4 to TRBJ2-3; 10 bases line up with TRBD2. The junction had 4 bases not matched to a gene; V was cut back by 0 bases and J by 1 base. Germline CDR1 and CDR2: MRHNA and SNTAGT. CDR3 size: 17 residues. The CDR3 coding sequence is TGTGCCAGCAGTGACTCCAGCGGGGGGGCCGGCACAGATACGCAGTATTTT. Translated: CASSDSSGGAGTDTQYF.

The chain couples TRBV11-2 to TRBJ1-3; D remains ambiguous. With 0 bases removed from V and 0 bases from J, the gap between germline ends came to 12 bases. The CDR3 contains 17 residues. Germline V gene data show CDR1 as SGHAT and CDR2 as FQNNGV. The CDR3 region has the DNA TGTGCCAGCAGCTTAGATGGCCTGGTTCCCTCTGGAAACACCATATATTTT. It yields the protein CASSLDGLVPSGNTIYF.

This chain joins TRBV6-5 and TRBJ2-7; 7 bases match TRBD1. Germline assignment: CDR1 MNHEY and CDR2 SVGAGI. The CDR3 covers 14 residues. J gave up 2 bases and V 2 bases, and 3 bases lay outside the gene matches. The CDR3: CASSYRDRAYEQYF. CDR3 nucleotide sequence: TGTGCCAGCAGTTACCGAGACAGGGCCTACGAGCAGTACTTC.

The rearrangement links TRBV7-9 to TRBJ2-3; D gene unclear. The CDR3 has 15 amino acids. Germline lookup yields CDR1 SEHNR and CDR2 FQNEAQ (reference sequence). With 2 bases removed from V and 1 base from J, the gap between germline ends came to 10 bases. CDR3 coding DNA: TGTGCCAGCAGCTTAATAGAGGCGGGCACAGATACGCAGTATTTT. This encodes CASSLIEAGTDTQYF.

The rearrangement joins TRBV18 to TRBJ2-7; TRBD1 aligns across 8 bases. The CDR3 has 13 residues. The germline V gene encodes CDR1 KGHSH and CDR2 LQKENI. V gave up 6 bases and J gave up 5 bases; unmatched junction bases: 6. In DNA form, the CDR3 reads TGTGCCAGCTCCGAAGACAGGGGCCACGAGCAGTACTTC. It specifies CASSEDRGHEQYF.

This chain links TRBV5-1 with TRBJ2-7, with 8 bases lining up with TRBD1. V dropped 4 bases and J dropped 4; count of bases not matched to a gene: 10. CDR1 is SGHRS and CDR2 is YFSETQ in the germline V gene. The CDR3 runs 15 residues. CDR3 residues: CASSLDQGAVYEQYF. Written as DNA, the CDR3 is TGCGCCAGCAGCCTAGACCAGGGGGCGGTGTACGAGCAGTACTTC. Based on the CDR3 plus reference TRBV5-1 and TRBJ2-7, the full variable domain is KAGVTQTPRYLIKTRGQQVTLSCSPISGHRSVSWYQQTPGQGLQFLFEYFSETQRNKGNFPGRFSGRQFSNSRSEMNVSTLELGDSALYLCASSLDQGAVYEQYFGPGTRLTVT.

This chain uses TRBV18 with TRBJ2-7; maybe TRBD2 (5 bases). The germline V gene encodes CDR1 KGHSH and CDR2 LQKENI. The CDR3 is 18 amino acids. V lost 4 bases, J lost 0 bases, and 22 bases lay in between. The CDR3 nucleotides are TGTGCCAGCTCACTCCCCCGGCCCCCGGGATTGAGCTCCTACGAGCAGTACTTC. Its protein is CASSLPRPPGLSSYEQYF.

This chain joins TRBV7-9 and TRBJ2-1; 13 bases are shared with TRBD2. The germline V gene encodes CDR1 SEHNR and CDR2 FQNEAQ (reference sequence). There are 14 residues in the CDR3. The V and J ends lost 8 bases and 7 bases, in that order; junction bases with no gene match: 5. For the CDR3, the DNA is TGTGCCAGCTCGGGACTAGCGGGAATGAATGAGCAGTTCTTC. Protein sequence: CASSGLAGMNEQFF.

V gene TRBV11-3 combines with J gene TRBJ2-3; D not resolved. In germline, CDR1 is SGHNT, CDR2 YENEEA. Trimming cost V 5 bases and J 2 bases, with 8 bases left between them. CDR3 size: 13 residues. CDR3 sequence reads: CASSAETTDTQYF. Written as DNA, the CDR3 is TGTGCCAGCAGCGCGGAGACCACAGATACGCAGTATTTT.

CDR3 nucleotide sequence: TGTGCCAGCAGCGTAGTGTCGAACACCGGGGAGCTGTTTTTT. Its protein product is CASSVVSNTGELFF. This chain connects TRBV9 to TRBJ2-2; D gene unclear. The V and J ends lost 0 bases and 0 bases respectively, with 3 bases between them. Germline V gene sequence: CDR1 SGDLS, CDR2 YYNGEE. CDR3 length: 14 amino acids. Filled out from reference TRBV9 and TRBJ2-2, the complete variable domain reads DSGVTQTPKHLITATGQRVTLRCSPRSGDLSVYWYQQSLDQGLQFLIQYYNGEERAKGNILERFSAQQFPDLHSELNLSSLELGDSALYFCASSVVSNTGELFFGEGSRLTVL.

The chain employs TRBV27 and TRBJ1-2; 8 bases are a match to TRBD1. Germline V gene data show CDR1 as MNHEY and CDR2 as SMNVEV (reference sequence). This CDR3 is 16 amino acids long. The J segment lost 0 bases and the V segment lost 5 bases, leaving 8 bases of the junction unmatched. CDR3 nucleotides: TGTGCCAGCAGTCCCGGACAGGGAAATACTAACTATGGCTACACCTTC. Its protein is CASSPGQGNTNYGYTF.

The CDR3 is CASSSYGTDTQYF. DNA of the CDR3: TGTGCCAGCTCTTCCTACGGTACAGATACGCAGTATTTT. This chain connects TRBV18 to TRBJ2-3; D unclear. The V gene's germline CDR1 is KGHSH and CDR2 LQKENI. The ends were cut back, 6 bases at V and 3 bases at J, with 10 bases in the middle. The CDR3 consists of 13 residues.